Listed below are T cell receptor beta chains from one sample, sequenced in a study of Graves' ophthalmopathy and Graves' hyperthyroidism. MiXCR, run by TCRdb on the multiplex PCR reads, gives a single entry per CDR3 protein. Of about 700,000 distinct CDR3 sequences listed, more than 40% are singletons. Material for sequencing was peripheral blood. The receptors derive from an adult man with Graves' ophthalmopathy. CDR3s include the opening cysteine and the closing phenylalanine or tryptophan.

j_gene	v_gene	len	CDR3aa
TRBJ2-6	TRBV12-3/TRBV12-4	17	CASSLGTGGYGANVLTF
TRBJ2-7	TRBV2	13	CASKVQGTYEQYF
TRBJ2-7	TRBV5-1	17	CASSSIYEGQGNYEQYF
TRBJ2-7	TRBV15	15	CATSRGGGSTYEQYF
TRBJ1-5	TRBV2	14	CASSGQDKDQPQHF
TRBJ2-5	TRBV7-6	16	CASSRASGGGGETQYF
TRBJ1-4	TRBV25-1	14	CARVADRYNEKLFF
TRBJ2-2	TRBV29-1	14	CSVVDRENTGELFF
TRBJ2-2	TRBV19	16	CASSTTRGATWGELFF
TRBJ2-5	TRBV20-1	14	CSAPTSGVQETQYF
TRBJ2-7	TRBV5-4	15	CASSLGLGAVAEQYF
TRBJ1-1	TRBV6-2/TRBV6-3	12	CASSSYVLEAFF
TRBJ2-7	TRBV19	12	CASSRLSGEQYF
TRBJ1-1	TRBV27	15	CASSLRTALNTEAFF
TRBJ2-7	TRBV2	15	CASSGGTTVSYEQYF
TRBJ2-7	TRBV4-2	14	CASSSATFSYEQYF
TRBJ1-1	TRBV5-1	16	CASSSGTSGVYTEAFF
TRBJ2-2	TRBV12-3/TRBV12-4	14	CVSGLFPNTGELFF
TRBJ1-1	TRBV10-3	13	CAIRLTGGSEAFF
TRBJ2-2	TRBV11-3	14	CASGNRGDTGELFF
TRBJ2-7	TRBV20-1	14	CSARDRDLPYEQYF
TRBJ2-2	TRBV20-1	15	CSARSLGLDTGELFF
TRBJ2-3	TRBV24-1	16	CATSDSTSGRRDTQYF
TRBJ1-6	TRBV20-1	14	CSARTGTDYSPLHF
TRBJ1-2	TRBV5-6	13	CASSFRGGDRYTF
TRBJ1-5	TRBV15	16	CATSRVPGQGQQPQHF
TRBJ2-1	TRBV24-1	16	CATSSGTSGSDNEQFF
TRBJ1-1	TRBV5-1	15	CASSLEGHRLSEAFF
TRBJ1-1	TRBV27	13	CASSYEGGSVAFF
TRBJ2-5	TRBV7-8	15	CASSSPYGGRGTQYF
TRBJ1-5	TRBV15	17	CATSSPIIDRAGQPQHF
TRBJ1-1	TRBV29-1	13	CSAGGRLNRSAFF
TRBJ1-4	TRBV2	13	CASSFGEVEKLFF
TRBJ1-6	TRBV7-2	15	CASSLNGRGFSPLHF
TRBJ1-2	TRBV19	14	CASSPRQGDGSYTF
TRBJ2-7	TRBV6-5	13	CASSYSGSYEQYF
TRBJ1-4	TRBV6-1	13	CASSDRADEKLFF
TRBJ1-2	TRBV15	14	CATSRGAGAPGYTF
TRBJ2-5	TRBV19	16	CASSRVGQGTGETQYF
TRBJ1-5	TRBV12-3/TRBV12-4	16	CASSRDRGPGNQPQHF
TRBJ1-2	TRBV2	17	CASSESNDRSLHYGYTF